A selection of T cell receptor beta chains follows, all from one sample in a study of regulatory T cells in long-lasting Graves disease. TCRdb recomputed calls from the multiplex PCR reads with MiXCR, one row per CDR3 protein. The table shows 510,000 or so distinct CDR3 sequences, with 12% occurring only once. This sample was also put to use in a study of T cells in Graves' hyperthyroidism and ophthalmopathy.

The sequences come from peripheral blood mononuclear cells (PBMCs), collected at new diagnosis, from a patient treated with antithyroid drugs. These receptors all come from a woman in her 30s with Graves disease. The CDR3 runs from the conserved cysteine through the conserved F or W. The order of the fields is J gene, D gene, clone size, V gene, CDR3 protein, CDR3 DNA. D genes are given only for firm matches. Clone size is not always given. Where it is, it says once, few, many or a class for expanded clones.

TRBJ2-5 TRBD2 many TRBV20-1 CSAVPLAGKETQYF TGCAGTGCTGTCCCGCTAGCGGGGAAAGAGACCCAGTACTTC
TRBJ1-6 NA few TRBV6-1 CASSLGPDQGPLYNSPLHF TGTGCCAGCAGCTTAGGTCCCGATCAGGGGCCTCTCTATAATTCACCCCTCCACTTT
TRBJ1-1 NA many TRBV5-1 CASRHPPMNTEAFF TGCGCCAGCAGGCACCCCCCTATGAACACTGAAGCTTTCTTT
TRBJ2-5 TRBD2 few TRBV4-3 CASSRLLAGGETQYF TGCGCCAGCAGCCGCCTCCTAGCGGGAGGAGAGACCCAGTACTTC
TRBJ2-2 NA NA TRBV20-1 CSAREANTGELFF TGCAGTGCTAGAGAAGCGAACACCGGGGAGCTGTTTTTT
TRBJ1-5 NA many TRBV11-1 CASSLAPGQPQHF TGTGCCAGCAGCTTAGCTCCGGGACAGCCCCAGCATTTT
TRBJ1-4 TRBD1 few TRBV28 CASSLWGGQQNEKLFF TGTGCCAGCAGTTTATGGGGGGGACAGCAGAATGAAAAACTGTTTTTT
TRBJ2-1 NA many TRBV20-1 CSARDGRTIPNEQFF TGCAGTGCTAGAGATGGTCGGACTATCCCCAATGAGCAGTTCTTC
TRBJ2-2 TRBD2 many TRBV2 CASSEWEGNTGELFF TGTGCCAGCAGTGAATGGGAGGGGAACACCGGGGAGCTGTTTTTT
TRBJ2-3 TRBD1 NA TRBV20-1 CSATSLTGRTDTQYF TGCAGTGCTACTTCACTGACAGGGCGCACAGATACGCAGTATTTT
TRBJ2-2 TRBD2 NA TRBV24-1 CATSGGGGPHSNTGELFF TGTGCCACCAGCGGCGGGGGGGGACCGCACTCGAACACCGGGGAGCTGTTTTTT
TRBJ1-1 NA many TRBV20-1 CSADRGAGHTEAFF TGCAGTGCTGATAGGGGCGCGGGGCACACTGAAGCTTTCTTT
TRBJ1-5 NA NA TRBV29-1 CSVEDDENQPQHF TGCAGCGTTGAGGACGACGAAAATCAGCCCCAGCATTTT
TRBJ2-7 TRBD2 many TRBV19 CASSQDGGTSGMYEQYF TGTGCCAGTAGCCAGGACGGAGGGACTAGCGGGATGTACGAGCAGTACTTC
TRBJ1-5 NA NA TRBV27 CASSLMGGNDQPQHF TGTGCCAGCAGTTTAATGGGGGGCAACGATCAGCCCCAGCATTTT
TRBJ2-7 NA NA TRBV7-8 CASRLYPAGAYEQYF TGTGCCAGCAGGTTGTATCCGGCAGGAGCCTACGAGCAGTACTTC
TRBJ2-6 NA few TRBV7-9 CASSFLPRLVGANVLTF TGTGCCAGCAGCTTCCTCCCCCGCTTGGTCGGGGCCAACGTCCTGACTTTC
TRBJ2-2 NA NA TRBV9 CASSVSGSTNTGEPFF TGTGCCAGCAGCGTATCTGGATCCACGAACACCGGGGAGCCGTTTTTT
TRBJ2-5 NA NA TRBV4-1 CASSQDLSRGRETQYF TGCGCCAGCAGCCAAGACCTCTCGCGGGGGCGGGAGACCCAGTACTTC
TRBJ1-1 NA many TRBV18 CASSLEYTEAFF TGTGCCAGCTCACTCGAATACACTGAAGCTTTCTTT
TRBJ1-1 NA NA TRBV2 CASRILTVEAFF TGTGCCAGCAGGATCTTGACGGTCGAAGCTTTCTTT
TRBJ2-2 TRBD2 many TRBV29-1 CSYLAGHTGELFF TGCAGCTACCTAGCGGGACACACCGGGGAGCTGTTTTTT
TRBJ2-3 TRBD2 many TRBV7-6 CASSSLAGGDTQYF TGTGCCAGCAGCTCGCTAGCGGGAGGAGATACGCAGTATTTT
TRBJ2-7 NA many TRBV7-9 CASSRDRTYEQYF TGTGCCAGCAGCCGGGACCGTACCTACGAGCAGTACTTC
TRBJ2-1 TRBD2 NA TRBV5-1 CASSLEGLAGINEQFF TGCGCCAGCAGCTTGGAGGGACTAGCGGGTATAAATGAGCAGTTCTTC
TRBJ1-5 TRBD1 few TRBV20-1 CSAGPGQGEFSVQPQHF TGCAGTGCCGGCCCGGGACAGGGGGAATTTTCGGTTCAGCCCCAGCATTTT
TRBJ2-2 NA many TRBV6-1 CASRSWRTVNTGELFF TGTGCCAGCAGAAGTTGGCGGACAGTCAACACCGGGGAGCTGTTTTTT
TRBJ2-5 NA many TRBV6-2/TRBV6-3 CASSAGETQYF TGTGCCAGCAGCGCGGGTGAGACCCAGTACTTC
TRBJ2-1 TRBD2 many TRBV10-3 CAISALAVDNEQFF TGTGCCATCAGTGCTCTAGCGGTTGACAATGAGCAGTTCTTC
TRBJ2-7 NA NA TRBV7-3 CASSLARSSNEQYF TGTGCCAGCAGCTTAGCGAGATCTAGTAACGAGCAGTACTTC
TRBJ2-7 NA many TRBV28 CASSFIGGTSYEQYF TGTGCCAGCAGTTTCATCGGCGGCACCTCCTACGAGCAGTACTTC
TRBJ2-5 NA NA TRBV18 CASSPPGSEETQYF TGTGCCAGCTCACCACCGGGTTCGGAAGAGACCCAGTACTTC
TRBJ1-1 NA many TRBV5-5 CASSRRGGVWKNTEAFF TGTGCCAGCAGCCGTCGGGGGGGGGTGTGGAAGAACACTGAAGCTTTCTTT
TRBJ2-2 NA many TRBV24-1 CATSRGPGELFF TGTGCCACCAGCAGGGGCCCCGGGGAGCTGTTTTTT
TRBJ1-2 TRBD1 NA TRBV14 CASSQVAGSTGGVYGYTF TGTGCCAGCAGCCAAGTCGCGGGTAGCACAGGGGGCGTCTATGGCTACACCTTC
TRBJ1-2 NA NA TRBV27 CASSLMGGTYGYTF TGTGCCAGCAGTCTAATGGGGGGGACCTATGGCTACACCTTC
TRBJ2-3 NA NA TRBV20-1 CSAREEFTDTQYF TGCAGTGCTAGAGAAGAGTTCACAGATACGCAGTATTTT
TRBJ2-1 TRBD2 NA TRBV10-2 CASSGLAVVDEQFF TGCGCCAGCAGTGGACTAGCAGTAGTCGATGAGCAGTTCTTC
TRBJ2-5 NA many TRBV20-1 CSARDRTQGRETQYF TGCAGTGCTAGAGATCGGACACAGGGAAGGGAGACCCAGTACTTC
TRBJ1-2 NA many TRBV28 CASTPRWNYGYTF TGTGCCAGCACCCCTCGATGGAACTATGGCTACACCTTC
TRBJ2-5 TRBD2 NA TRBV19 CASSIGLAGVRETQYF TGTGCCAGTAGTATAGGCCTAGCGGGAGTCCGAGAGACCCAGTACTTC
TRBJ1-2 NA many TRBV20-1 CSARGPGYYGYTF TGCAGTGCTAGAGGTCCAGGGTACTATGGCTACACCTTC
TRBJ1-4 NA NA TRBV4-1 CASSQILEKLFF TGCGCCAGCAGCCAGATACTTGAAAAACTGTTTTTT
TRBJ2-6 TRBD1 NA TRBV2 CASRDRVISGANVLTF TGTGCCAGCCGGGACAGGGTTATCTCTGGGGCCAACGTCCTGACTTTC
TRBJ2-1 NA many TRBV6-2/TRBV6-3 CASSPGWEQFF TGTGCCAGCAGCCCGGGATGGGAGCAGTTCTTC
TRBJ2-4 TRBD1 many TRBV6-1 CASSEGTGEGSIQYF TGTGCCAGCAGTGAAGGGACAGGGGAGGGAAGCATTCAGTACTTC
TRBJ2-5 NA NA TRBV7-9 CASSSYREEETQYF TGTGCCAGCAGCTCATACAGGGAGGAGGAGACCCAGTACTTC
TRBJ1-2 NA few TRBV12-3/TRBV12-4 CASSFRGRGYTF TGTGCCAGCAGTTTCCGGGGACGTGGCTACACCTTC
TRBJ2-2 TRBD1 many TRBV7-9 CASSLYTGVPGELFF TGTGCCAGCAGCTTATACACAGGGGTACCCGGGGAGCTGTTTTTT
TRBJ1-1 NA many TRBV29-1 CSVGPGAWEAFF TGCAGCGTTGGACCAGGGGCGTGGGAAGCTTTCTTT